Shown below are 8 T cell receptor beta chains from a single sample sequenced in a study of vaccination and CD4 T cells after COVID-19. No antigen has been assigned to these receptors. Cultured CD4+ T cell DNA was sequenced using the Oncomine TCR Beta short-read assay. TCRdb processed the PCR reads anew with MiXCR; each CDR3 protein has one entry. The sample lists 14,000 to 15,000 distinct CDR3 sequences, around 56% occurring once. The sample's treatment: approximately 11-day PBMC culture with coronavirus spike peptide pools or control peptides (ViraFEST assay). Material for sequencing was CD4+ T cells from blood, cultured in vitro. The receptors here all came from a human donor who had recovered from COVID-19.

This clonotype was recorded a few times. The V gene is TRBV10-3, the J gene TRBJ1-1; no firm D call. Germline V gene lookup returns CDR1 ENHRY and CDR2 SYGVKD. V was cut by 7 bases and J by 0 bases, with 9 bases left in between. This CDR3 is 13 amino acids long. CDR3 sequence reads: CAIMDGLNTEAFF. In DNA, the CDR3 is TGTGCCATCATGGACGGCCTGAACACTGAAGCTTTCTTT.

This rearrangement joins TRBV15 to TRBJ1-6; possible D gene TRBD1, 6 bases. V was cut by 5 bases and J by 8 bases, with 10 bases left in between. The CDR3 contains 13 residues. Per germline, CDR1 LNHNV and CDR2 YYDKDF (reference sequence). In DNA form, the CDR3 reads TGTGCCACCAGCGGTACAGGGTATTCACCCCTCCACTTT. Amino acid sequence: CATSGTGYSPLHF.

The chain joins TRBV6-4 to TRBJ2-3; D is undetermined. Trimming took 6 bases from V and 2 from J, leaving 9 bases between them. Looked up from germline, CDR1 is MRHNA and CDR2 is SNTAGT. This CDR3 has 13 amino acids. The CDR3 DNA is TGTGCCAGCAGCACCACCCCCACAGATACGCAGTATTTT. It encodes CASSTTPTDTQYF.

The rearrangement joins TRBV27 to TRBJ2-4; TRBD1 matches 8 bases. V shed 8 bases and J 5 bases; nucleotides not matched to a gene: 11. This CDR3 comprises 15 residues. The germline CDR1 and CDR2 sequences are MNHEY and SMNVEV (reference sequence). The CDR3 DNA sequence: TGTGCCAGCTCCCTTCGCAGGGGGCCTGAAAACATTCAGTACTTC. Translation gives CASSLRRGPENIQYF.

This chain connects TRBV11-2 to TRBJ2-2; perhaps TRBD1 as D (6 bases). The CDR3 has 17 residues. The ends were cut back, 6 bases at V and 0 bases at J, with 17 bases in the middle. Germline V lookup: CDR1 SGHAT, CDR2 FQNNGV. As DNA, the CDR3 is TGTGCCAGCAGGCCCCTAAACAGGGCCACGAACACCGGGGAGCTGTTTTTT. Translation gives CASRPLNRATNTGELFF.

The DNA of the CDR3 is TGTGCCAGCAGCTTGGGCCTTAGCGGGAGTTCCTACGAGCAGTACTTC. This sequence encodes CASSLGLSGSSYEQYF. The chain is built from TRBV5-4 and TRBJ2-7, with TRBD2 matching over 9 bases. V shed 0 bases and J 1 base; nucleotides not matched to a gene: 5. This CDR3 region has 16 residues. CDR1 SGHNT and CDR2 YYREEE come from the germline V gene (reference sequence).

This chain joins TRBV27 and TRBJ2-7; tentative D call: TRBD2 (5 bases). Trimming removed 6 bases from V and 3 bases from J, with 9 bases in between. The CDR3 length is 12 residues. Per the germline V gene, CDR1 is MNHEY and CDR2 is SMNVEV (reference sequence). CDR3 loop: CASRADYYEQYF. The CDR3 DNA reads TGTGCCAGCAGGGCAGACTACTACGAGCAGTACTTC.

This clonotype showed up just a few times. V gene TRBV7-3 combines with J gene TRBJ1-1; D gene uncertain. V dropped 5 bases and J dropped 8 bases, with 15 bases sitting between them. Germline assignment: CDR1 SGHTA and CDR2 FQGTGA. The CDR3 length is 13 residues. CDR3 DNA sequence: TGTGCCAGCAGCCCCTCTTTCCGAGCGGAAGCTTTCTTT. Translated: CASSPSFRAEAFF. The full variable domain, in which reference TRBV7-3 and TRBJ1-1 provide the parts outside the CDR3, is GAGVSQTPSNKVTEKGKYVELRCDPISGHTALYWYRQSLGQGPEFLIYFQGTGAADDSGLPNDRFFAVRPEGSVSTLKIQRTERGDSAVYLCASSPSFRAEAFFGQGTRLTVV.